A single sample gave rise to the 21 T cell receptor beta chains below, sequenced in a study of blood T cell repertoires in COVID-19 (dated by TCRdb to 2019 to 2021). Libraries were built with the immunoSEQ multiplex PCR assay. TCRdb took over this immuneACCESS table, retaining in-frame rearrangements with V and J assigned. Such tables are incomplete; in checked studies, under half of the missing clones stem from an unresolved V gene, and the remainder is unexplained. In all, the sample holds about 210,000 clones, and around 89% of those were seen once. 4.5% to 5.5% of the sample is taken by the ten largest. The sample taken for sequencing was peripheral blood. These receptors all stem from a woman between 40 and 50 years old with acute or convalescent COVID-19.

The chain couples TRBV15 to TRBJ2-7; possible D gene TRBD1, 6 bases. This CDR3 region has 15 residues. V lost 3 bases and J lost 2, with 14 bases in between. Germline V gene sequence: CDR1 LNHNV, CDR2 YYDKDF (reference sequence). CDR3 protein: CATSRGLDSPYEQYV. DNA of the CDR3: TGTGCCACCAGCAGGGGGCTGGACAGTCCCTACGAGCAGTACGTC.

This clone was seen more than once but under ten times. J is TRBJ2-1 and V is TRBV5-8, with a possible D match to TRBD1 (6 bases). The germline V gene encodes CDR1 SGHTS and CDR2 YDEGEE. Trimming removed 3 bases at V and 3 bases at J, with 13 bases between. CDR3 size: 15 residues. Here the CDR3 reads CASSYRWGLYNEQFF. DNA for the CDR3: TGTGCCAGCAGCTATAGATGGGGGCTCTACAATGAGCAGTTCTTC. Full variable domain (outside the CDR3, taken from reference TRBV5-8 and TRBJ2-1): EAGVTQSPTHLIKTRGQQATLRCSPISGHTSVYWYQQALGLGLQFLLWYDEGEERNRGNFPPRFSGRQFPNYSSELNVNALELEDSALYLCASSYRWGLYNEQFFGPGTRLTVL.

This chain connects TRBV27 to TRBJ1-2; 10 bases match TRBD1. Germline V gene data show CDR1 as MNHEY and CDR2 as SMNVEV (reference sequence). The CDR3 has 15 residues. The J segment lost 4 bases and the V segment lost 3 bases, leaving 5 bases of the junction unmatched. CDR3 protein: CASSFRDRGFYGYTF. The CDR3 DNA reads as TGTGCCAGCAGTTTTCGGGACAGGGGTTTCTATGGCTACACCTTC.

The chain links TRBV24-1 to TRBJ2-1, with 13 bases that match TRBD2. The CDR3 has 14 residues. Germline loops: CDR1 KGHDR, CDR2 SFDVKD. J gave up 12 bases and V 3 bases, and 4 bases lay outside the gene matches. CDR3 bases: TGTGCCACCAGTGATCGGACTAGCGGGGGCCCGCAGTTCTTC. Translated, it gives CATSDRTSGGPQFF.

The rearrangement joins TRBV11-2 to TRBJ1-1; perhaps TRBD1 as D (5 bases). The CDR3 has 15 residues. CDR1 SGHAT and CDR2 FQNNGV come from the germline V gene. V dropped 5 bases and J dropped 1 base, with 14 bases sitting between them. Here the CDR3 DNA reads TGTGCCAGCAGCCTCTCCCTCGGGGGGAACACTGAAGCTTTCTTT. It is translated as CASSLSLGGNTEAFF.

The table lists this clone with a count of one. The V call is TRBV3-1 (or the pseudogene TRBV3-2), the J call TRBJ1-5; D call uncertain. The CDR3 has 13 amino acids. V lost 2 bases and J lost 7, with 9 bases in between. The V gene's germline CDR1 is LGHDT and CDR2 YNNKEL (reference sequence). The CDR3 coding sequence is TGTGCCAGCAGCCAACGGGGTGGGCAGCCCCAGCATTTT. Amino acids: CASSQRGGQPQHF.

This clone has only one observation. The J gene is TRBJ2-1, the V gene TRBV5-4; TRBD2 matches 11 bases. The CDR3 totals 16 residues. The J segment lost 1 base and the V segment lost 5 bases, leaving 5 bases of the junction unmatched. The germline CDR1 and CDR2 sequences are SGHNT and YYREEE (reference sequence). The CDR3 DNA sequence: TGTGCCAGCAGAAAACTAGCGGGGGTGTCCTACAATGAGCAGTTCTTC. This gives the protein CASRKLAGVSYNEQFF.

The chain links TRBV12-3 or TRBV12-4 to TRBJ2-1; no firm D call. The CDR3 totals 12 residues. Trimming shortened V by 4 bases and J by 7 bases, and 8 bases separated the two germline ends. DNA for the CDR3: TGTGCCAGCAGTTCTCTGACTAATGAGCAGTTCTTC. Protein: CASSSLTNEQFF.

CDR3 loop: CASSLREESGNGYTF. CDR3 coding DNA: TGTGCCAGCTCACTACGGGAGGAGAGTGGAAATGGCTACACCTTC. The V gene is TRBV18, the J gene TRBJ1-2; D gene unclear. V gave up 4 bases and J gave up 6 bases, with 18 bases separating them. This CDR3 spans 15 amino acids. Germline CDR1 reads KGHSH; CDR2 reads LQKENI.

This chain joins TRBV10-3 and TRBJ2-2; 10 bases fit TRBD2. This CDR3 has 15 residues. V lost 6 bases and J lost 0; bases outside the gene matches: 1. Germline CDR1 reads ENHRY; CDR2 reads SYGVKD. CDR3 sequence reads: CAIRAGGTNTGELFF. As DNA, the CDR3 is TGTGCCATCAGAGCGGGGGGGACGAACACCGGGGAGCTGTTTTTT.

The chain uses TRBV5-1 and TRBJ2-5, with 9 bases lining up with TRBD1. Trimming cost V 3 bases and J 5 bases; bases outside gene matches: 11. CDR1 is SGHRS, CDR2 YFSETQ, per germline. There are 16 residues in the CDR3. The CDR3 here is CASSSLGGQGVETQYF. For the CDR3, the DNA is TGCGCCAGCAGCTCGCTTGGGGGACAGGGAGTGGAGACCCAGTACTTC. The whole variable domain, remainder taken from reference TRBV5-1 and TRBJ2-5, is KAGVTQTPRYLIKTRGQQVTLSCSPISGHRSVSWYQQTPGQGLQFLFEYFSETQRNKGNFPGRFSGRQFSNSRSEMNVSTLELGDSALYLCASSSLGGQGVETQYFGPGTRLLVL.

The gene calls are TRBV9 and TRBJ2-7, with a tentative D call TRBD1 (5 bases). Trimming removed 4 bases from V and 3 bases from J, with 20 bases in between. This CDR3 is built from 16 residues. CDR1 and CDR2 (germline): SGDLS, YYNGEE. For the CDR3, the DNA is TGTGCCAGCAGCAGAAAAGACAGCCAGTTTTACTACGAGCAGTACGTC. Protein sequence: CASSRKDSQFYYEQYV.

This clone came up once. The chain has TRBV18 and TRBJ1-5; maybe TRBD1 (6 bases). Germline lookup yields CDR1 KGHSH and CDR2 LQKENI. The CDR3 loop spans 15 amino acids. Trimming stripped 2 bases from V and 6 bases from J, with 14 bases between. The CDR3: CASSPESGARQPQHF. In nucleotides, the CDR3 is TGTGCCAGCTCACCAGAATCAGGGGCCCGTCAGCCCCAGCATTTT.

The chain is built from TRBV6-6 and TRBJ1-6, with D perhaps TRBD1 (5 bases). The CDR3 runs to 14 residues. Germline CDR1 MNHNY, CDR2 SVGAGI (reference sequence). Deletions cut 0 bases from V and 14 bases from J, with 14 bases between. CDR3 residues: CASSYSPEQATLHF. CDR3 nucleotide sequence: TGTGCCAGCAGTTACTCGCCAGAACAGGCCACCCTCCACTTT.

The CDR3 protein is CASSGGGFGYGYTF. The CDR3 DNA reads TGTGCCAGCAGCGGGGGGGGCTTTGGGTATGGCTACACCTTC. The chain employs TRBV6-5 and TRBJ1-2, with a tentative D call TRBD1 (6 bases). Trimming left V 6 bases short and J 5 bases short, with 16 bases between. Germline V gene data show CDR1 as MNHEY and CDR2 as SVGAGI. This CDR3 is 14 amino acids long.

This sequence joins TRBV6-5 and TRBJ2-3, with D hard to call. Germline loops: CDR1 MNHEY, CDR2 SVGAGI. The CDR3 sequence is 15 residues long. V was pared by 2 bases and J by 0 bases, with 9 bases between. Here the CDR3 reads CASSYRSTSTDTQYF. CDR3 nucleotide sequence: TGTGCCAGCAGTTACCGTTCGACAAGCACAGATACGCAGTATTTT.

The chain is built from TRBV9 and TRBJ1-2; D gene ambiguous. Deletions cut 0 bases from V and 8 bases from J, with 8 bases between. Looked up from germline, CDR1 is SGDLS and CDR2 is YYNGEE. The CDR3 has 12 amino acids. The CDR3, as DNA: TGTGCCAGCAGCGTAGGTGGACTCGGCTACACCTTC. It translates to CASSVGGLGYTF.

The rearrangement joins TRBV5-1 to TRBJ2-7; 10 bases line up with TRBD2. CDR1 is SGHRS, CDR2 YFSETQ, per germline. Germline trimming cut 0 bases from V and 1 base from J; bases unmatched to any gene: 1. The CDR3 is 15 amino acids. The CDR3 here is CASSLGTSGSYEQYV. As DNA, the CDR3 is TGCGCCAGCAGCTTGGGGACTAGCGGATCCTACGAGCAGTACGTC.

The V gene is TRBV11-2, the J gene TRBJ1-2; D uncertain. The length of the CDR3 is 10 residues. V lost 4 bases to trimming and J lost 5 bases, with 2 bases between them. Germline V gene lookup returns CDR1 SGHAT and CDR2 FQNNGV. The CDR3 nucleotides are TGTGCCAGCAGCTCATATGGCTACACCTTC. Translating it yields CASSSYGYTF.

The chain has TRBV19 and TRBJ1-5, with 7 bases lining up with TRBD1. The ends lost 10 bases at V and 9 bases at J; junction bases unmatched: 9. The CDR3 covers 12 residues. CDR1 is LNHDA and CDR2 is SQIVND in the germline V gene (reference sequence). The CDR3 spells CATRQGNVPQHF. The CDR3 region has the DNA TGTGCCACCCGACAGGGCAATGTGCCCCAGCATTTT.

The CDR3 DNA sequence: TGTGCCAGCAGCTTAGAGGGGGCTGGGGAAAAACTGTTTTTT. Its protein is CASSLEGAGEKLFF. This chain joins TRBV11-2 and TRBJ1-4; TRBD1 might be the D (6 bases). Germline CDR1 and CDR2: SGHAT and FQNNGV. V lost 0 bases to trimming and J lost 8 bases, with 10 bases between them. The CDR3 totals 14 residues.